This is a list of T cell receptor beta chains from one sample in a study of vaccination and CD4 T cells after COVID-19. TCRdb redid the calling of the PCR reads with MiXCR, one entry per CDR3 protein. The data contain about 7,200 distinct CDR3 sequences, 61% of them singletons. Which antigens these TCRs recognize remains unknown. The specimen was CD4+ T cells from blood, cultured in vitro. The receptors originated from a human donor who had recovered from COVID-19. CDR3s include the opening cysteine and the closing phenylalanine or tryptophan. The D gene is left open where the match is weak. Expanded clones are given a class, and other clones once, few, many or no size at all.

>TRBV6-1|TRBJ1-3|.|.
TGTGCCAGCCATACCGGGCAGAGCTCTGGAAACACCATATATTTT
CASHTGQSSGNTIYF
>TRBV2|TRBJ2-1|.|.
TGTGCCAGCAGGGCTGGGGGGAATGAGCAGTTCTTC
CASRAGGNEQFF
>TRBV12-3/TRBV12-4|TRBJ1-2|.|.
TGTGCCAGCAGTTGGGCCCTGGAGTATGGCTACACCTTC
CASSWALEYGYTF
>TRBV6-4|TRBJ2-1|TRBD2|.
TGTGCCAGCAGTGCTTCGACTAGCGGGGGAGGCTACAATGAGCAGTTCTTC
CASSASTSGGGYNEQFF
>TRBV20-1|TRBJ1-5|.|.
TGCAGTGCTAGACCGGGGGAGCGGGGGCCAAATCAGCCCCAGCATTTT
CSARPGERGPNQPQHF
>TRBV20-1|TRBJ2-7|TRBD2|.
TGCAGTGCTACCGCGGGGGGTAGTACCTACGAGCAGTACTTC
CSATAGGSTYEQYF
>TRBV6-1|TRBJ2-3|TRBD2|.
TGTGCCAGCAGCCCACTAGCGGAGTTCACAGATACGCAGTATTTT
CASSPLAEFTDTQYF
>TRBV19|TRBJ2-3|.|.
TGTGCCAGTAGTATAGAGAGGGGGAGTAGGACAGATACGCAGTATTTT
CASSIERGSRTDTQYF
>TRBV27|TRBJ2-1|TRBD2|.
TGTGCCAGCAGTTTAGTACGGGAGGGCCATGTTCTCTACAATGAGCAGTTCTTC
CASSLVREGHVLYNEQFF
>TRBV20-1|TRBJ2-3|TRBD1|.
TGCAGTGCCAAGAGGACAGGGCCAGATACGCAGTATTTT
CSAKRTGPDTQYF
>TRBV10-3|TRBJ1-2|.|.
TGTGCCAGCACAGGGAATAACTATGGCTACACCTTC
CASTGNNYGYTF
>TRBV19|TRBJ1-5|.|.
TGTGCCAGTAGTATTTCGGGGGCAAGGGGAAATCAGCCCCAGCATTTT
CASSISGARGNQPQHF
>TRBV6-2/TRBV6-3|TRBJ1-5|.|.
TGTGCCAGCAGTTCATCAGGGGTAAATCAGCCCCAGCATTTT
CASSSSGVNQPQHF
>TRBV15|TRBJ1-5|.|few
TGTGCCACCAGCAGAAAACTAAACAGCTATAGCAATCAGCCCCAGCATTTT
CATSRKLNSYSNQPQHF
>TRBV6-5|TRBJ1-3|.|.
TGTGCCAGCAGTTGGACACCGGCGGACAGCGCGGAAGGCAACACCATATATTTT
CASSWTPADSAEGNTIYF
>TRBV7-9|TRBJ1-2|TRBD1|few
TGTGCCAGCAGCTTAGGGGGACAGGGGGATGGCTACACCTTC
CASSLGGQGDGYTF
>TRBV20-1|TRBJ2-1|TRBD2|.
TGCAGTGCTAGAGATCCGGCTAGCGGGGGGATTCGGAATGAGCAGTTCTTC
CSARDPASGGIRNEQFF
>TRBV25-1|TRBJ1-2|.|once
TGTGCCAGCAGAGGGGCCGGCTATGGCTACACCTTC
CASRGAGYGYTF
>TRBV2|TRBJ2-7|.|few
TGTGCCAGCAGCCTTGACTACGAGCAGTACTTC
CASSLDYEQYF
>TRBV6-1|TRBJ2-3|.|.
TGTGCCACCCGAATTGCGACTAGGACAGATACGCAGTATTTT
CATRIATRTDTQYF
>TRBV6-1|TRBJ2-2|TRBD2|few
TGTGCCAGCAGTCAAGCTAGGACTAGCGGGAGCACCGGGGAGCTGTTTTTT
CASSQARTSGSTGELFF
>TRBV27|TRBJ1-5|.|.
TGTGCCAGCAGTTCAACTCGTAATCAGCCCCAGCATTTT
CASSSTRNQPQHF
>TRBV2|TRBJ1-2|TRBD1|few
TGTGCCAGCCTCAGCCGGGGACAGAGCGTCTATGGCTACACCTTC
CASLSRGQSVYGYTF
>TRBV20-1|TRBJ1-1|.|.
TGCAGTGCTAGATCGACGGGGCTGGGCACTGAAGCTTTCTTT
CSARSTGLGTEAFF
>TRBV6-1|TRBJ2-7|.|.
TGTGCCAGCAGCGTTCCGCCCGGCGAGCAGTACTTC
CASSVPPGEQYF
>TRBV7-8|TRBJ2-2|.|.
TGTGCCAGCAGCTTAAGGCAGGCGAACACCGGGGAGCTGTTTTTT
CASSLRQANTGELFF
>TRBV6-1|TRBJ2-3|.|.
TGTGCCAGCAGTCCGTACACCGACGGGGCAGATACGCAGTATTTT
CASSPYTDGADTQYF